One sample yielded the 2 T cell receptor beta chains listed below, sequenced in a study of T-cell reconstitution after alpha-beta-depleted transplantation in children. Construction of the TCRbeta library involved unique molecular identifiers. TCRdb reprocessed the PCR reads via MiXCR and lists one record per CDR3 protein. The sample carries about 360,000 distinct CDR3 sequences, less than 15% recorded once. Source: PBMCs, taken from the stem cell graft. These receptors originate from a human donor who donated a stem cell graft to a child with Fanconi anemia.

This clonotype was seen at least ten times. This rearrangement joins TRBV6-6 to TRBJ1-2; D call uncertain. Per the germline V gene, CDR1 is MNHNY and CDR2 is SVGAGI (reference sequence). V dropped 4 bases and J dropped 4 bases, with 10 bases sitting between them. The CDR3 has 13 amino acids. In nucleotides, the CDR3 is TGTGCCAGCAGTTTTCAGCCACCCTATGGCTACACCTTC. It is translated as CASSFQPPYGYTF.

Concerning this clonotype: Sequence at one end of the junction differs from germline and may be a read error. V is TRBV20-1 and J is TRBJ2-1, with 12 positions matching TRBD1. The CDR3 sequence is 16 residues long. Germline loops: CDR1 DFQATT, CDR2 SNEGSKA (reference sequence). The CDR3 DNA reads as TGCAGTGCTAAAGGGACAGGGGGCAAGACCTACGATGAGCAGTTCTTC. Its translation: CSAKGTGGKTYDEQFF.